This T cell receptor beta chain was recovered during a study of post-analysis software for immune sequencing data. Study information: The study covered relapsing-remitting, secondary progressive and progressive-relapsing courses of multiple sclerosis.

Study-level findings and limits: A handful of TRBV segments (TRBV5-6, TRBV5-1 and TRBV20-1 among them) occurred more frequently in patients than in controls. Same-batch preparations were strongly co-clustered by F measure. Among multiple sclerosis patients, normalized Chao1 diversity was significantly below that of controls.

Incorporated into the TCR beta cDNA libraries were unique molecular identifiers, which served to reduce PCR and sequencing biases. cDNA molecules numbering about 480,000 came from roughly 1.1 to 9.2 million T cells. One entry per CDR3 protein results from TCRdb running MiXCR on the PCR reads. Of 740,000 or so distinct CDR3 sequences listed, about 53% are singletons. Note on this clonotype: The antigen is undetermined.

The CDR3 runs 13 residues. V was trimmed by 2 bases and J by 3 bases, leaving 7 bases between them. This sequence joins TRBV12-3 or TRBV12-4 and TRBJ1-1; no firm D call. The sequence was collected from a girl aged 10 to 17 with multiple sclerosis. Sequencing was carried out using blood. The CDR3 DNA reads as TGTGCCAGCAGTTTAAACTCCTACACTGAAGCTTTCTTT. This gives the protein CASSLNSYTEAFF.